The sequence of this T cell receptor (beta chain) was determined in a study of shared clonotypes between healthy human individuals. Using immunoSEQ multiplex PCR, the repertoire was profiled, and TCRdb retains in-frame clones only, with some absent. The sample lists around 2.5 million clones; 80% to 95% were seen once. Germline lookup yields CDR1 SGDLS and CDR2 YYNGEE. V lost 0 bases and J lost 4, with 10 bases in between. The CDR3 contains 14 residues. Into CD45RA+ naive and CD45RA-negative memory subsets, the CD4+ cells were split. The J gene is TRBJ1-1, the V gene TRBV9, with D uncertain. The sequence was obtained from a man between 18 and 29 years old in good health. Some clones in this sample may be carry-over from other donors' samples. Sample: naive CD4+ T cells from PBMCs. The subset was: CD45RA+ positively selected. The CDR3 protein is CASSVEATVTEAFF. CDR3 DNA sequence: TGTGCCAGCAGCGTAGAGGCCACAGTCACTGAAGCTTTCTTT.